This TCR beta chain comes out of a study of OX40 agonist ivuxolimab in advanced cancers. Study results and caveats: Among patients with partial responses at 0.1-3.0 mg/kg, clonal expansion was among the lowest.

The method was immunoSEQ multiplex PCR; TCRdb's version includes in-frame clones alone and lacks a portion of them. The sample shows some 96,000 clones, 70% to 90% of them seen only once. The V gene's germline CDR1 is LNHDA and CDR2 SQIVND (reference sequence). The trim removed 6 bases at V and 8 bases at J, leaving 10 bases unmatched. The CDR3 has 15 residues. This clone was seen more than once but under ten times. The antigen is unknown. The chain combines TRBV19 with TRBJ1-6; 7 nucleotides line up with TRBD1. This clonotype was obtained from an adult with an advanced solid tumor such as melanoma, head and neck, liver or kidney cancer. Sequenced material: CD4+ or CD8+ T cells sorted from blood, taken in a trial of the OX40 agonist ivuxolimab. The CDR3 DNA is TGTGCCAGTAGGGGCGACAGGGTAGGCCATTCACCCCTCCACTTT. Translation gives CASRGDRVGHSPLHF.